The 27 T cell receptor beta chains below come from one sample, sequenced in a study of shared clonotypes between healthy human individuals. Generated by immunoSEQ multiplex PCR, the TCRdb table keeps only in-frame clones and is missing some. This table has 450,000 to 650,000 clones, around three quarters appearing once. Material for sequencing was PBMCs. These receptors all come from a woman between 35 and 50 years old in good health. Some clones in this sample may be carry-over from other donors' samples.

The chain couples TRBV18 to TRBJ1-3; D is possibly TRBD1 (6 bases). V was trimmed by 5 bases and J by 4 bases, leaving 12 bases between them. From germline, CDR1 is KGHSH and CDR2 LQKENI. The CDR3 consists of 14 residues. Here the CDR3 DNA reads TGTGCCAGCTCAGACCAGACAGGAGGAAACACCATATATTTT. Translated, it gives CASSDQTGGNTIYF.

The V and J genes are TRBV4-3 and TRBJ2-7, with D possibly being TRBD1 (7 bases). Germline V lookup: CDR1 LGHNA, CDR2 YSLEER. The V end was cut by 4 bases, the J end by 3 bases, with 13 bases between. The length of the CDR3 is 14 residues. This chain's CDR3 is CASSPRQGGYEQYF. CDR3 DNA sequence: TGCGCCAGCAGCCCACGACAGGGAGGCTACGAGCAGTACTTC.

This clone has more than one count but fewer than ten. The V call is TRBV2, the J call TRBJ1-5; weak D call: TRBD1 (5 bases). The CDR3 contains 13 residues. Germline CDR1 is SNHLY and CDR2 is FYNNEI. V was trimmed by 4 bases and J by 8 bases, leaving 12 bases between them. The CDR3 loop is CASSVGAPEPQHF. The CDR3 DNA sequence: TGTGCCAGCAGTGTCGGGGCTCCGGAGCCCCAGCATTTT. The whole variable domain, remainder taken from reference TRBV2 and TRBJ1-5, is EPEVTQTPSHQVTQMGQEVILRCVPISNHLYFYWYRQILGQKVEFLVSFYNNEISEKSEIFDDQFSVERPDGSNFTLKIRSTKLEDSAMYFCASSVGAPEPQHFGDGTRLSIL.

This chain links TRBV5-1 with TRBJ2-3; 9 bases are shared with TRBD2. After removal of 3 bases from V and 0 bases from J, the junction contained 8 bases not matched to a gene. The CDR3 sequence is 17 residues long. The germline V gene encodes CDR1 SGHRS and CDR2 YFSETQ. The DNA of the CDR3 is TGCGCCAGCAGCTCACTCTTAGCGGGAGCAAGCACAGATACGCAGTATTTT. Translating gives CASSSLLAGASTDTQYF. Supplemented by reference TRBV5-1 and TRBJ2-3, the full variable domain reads KAGVTQTPRYLIKTRGQQVTLSCSPISGHRSVSWYQQTPGQGLQFLFEYFSETQRNKGNFPGRFSGRQFSNSRSEMNVSTLELGDSALYLCASSSLLAGASTDTQYFGPGTRLTVL.

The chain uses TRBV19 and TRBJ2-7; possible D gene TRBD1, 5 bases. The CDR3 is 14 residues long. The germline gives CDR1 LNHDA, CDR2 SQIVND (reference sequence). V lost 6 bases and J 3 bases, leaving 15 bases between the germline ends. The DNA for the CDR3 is TGTGCCAGTAGCCAACAGACAGCCAGCTACGAGCAGTACTTC. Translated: CASSQQTASYEQYF.

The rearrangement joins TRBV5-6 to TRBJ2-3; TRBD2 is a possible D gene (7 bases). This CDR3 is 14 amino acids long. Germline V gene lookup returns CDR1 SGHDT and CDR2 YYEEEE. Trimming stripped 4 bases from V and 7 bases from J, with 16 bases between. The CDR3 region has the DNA TGTGCCAGCAGCGGGGCGGGGGCCTCTAATACGCAGTATTTT. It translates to CASSGAGASNTQYF.

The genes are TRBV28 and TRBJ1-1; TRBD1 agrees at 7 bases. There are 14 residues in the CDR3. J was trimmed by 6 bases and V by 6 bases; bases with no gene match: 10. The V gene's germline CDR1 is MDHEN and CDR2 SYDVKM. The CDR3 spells CASRPSGGAAEAFF. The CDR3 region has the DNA TGTGCCAGCAGGCCATCAGGGGGGGCCGCTGAAGCTTTCTTT. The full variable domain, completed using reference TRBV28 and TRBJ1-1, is DVKVTQSSRYLVKRTGEKVFLECVQDMDHENMFWYRQDPGLGLRLIYFSYDVKMKEKGDIPEGYSVSREKKERFSLILESASTNQTSMYLCASRPSGGAAEAFFGQGTRLTVV.

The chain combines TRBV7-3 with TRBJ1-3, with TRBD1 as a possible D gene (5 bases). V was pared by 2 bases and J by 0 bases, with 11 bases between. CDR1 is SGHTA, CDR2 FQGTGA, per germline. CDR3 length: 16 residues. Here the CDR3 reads CASSLSGISSGNTIYF. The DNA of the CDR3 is TGTGCCAGCAGCTTATCAGGGATCTCCTCTGGAAACACCATATATTTT.

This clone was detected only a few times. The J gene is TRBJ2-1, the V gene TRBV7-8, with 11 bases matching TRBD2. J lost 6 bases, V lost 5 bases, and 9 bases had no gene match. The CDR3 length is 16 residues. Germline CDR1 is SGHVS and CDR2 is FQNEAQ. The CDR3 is CASSARLAGLLNEQFF. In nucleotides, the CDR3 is TGTGCCAGCAGCGCAAGACTAGCGGGGCTCCTCAATGAGCAGTTCTTC.

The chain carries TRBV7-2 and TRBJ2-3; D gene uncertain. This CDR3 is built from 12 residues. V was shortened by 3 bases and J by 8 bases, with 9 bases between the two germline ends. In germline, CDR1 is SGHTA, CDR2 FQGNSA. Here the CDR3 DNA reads TGTGCCAGCAGCTTCCTTGGAAGTACGCAGTATTTT. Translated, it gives CASSFLGSTQYF.

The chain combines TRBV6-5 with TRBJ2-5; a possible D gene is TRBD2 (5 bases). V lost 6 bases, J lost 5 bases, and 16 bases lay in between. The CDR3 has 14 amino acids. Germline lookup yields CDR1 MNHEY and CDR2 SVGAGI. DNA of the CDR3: TGTGCCAGCAGCCCCCCCGGGGTGTTGGAGACCCAGTACTTC. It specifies CASSPPGVLETQYF.

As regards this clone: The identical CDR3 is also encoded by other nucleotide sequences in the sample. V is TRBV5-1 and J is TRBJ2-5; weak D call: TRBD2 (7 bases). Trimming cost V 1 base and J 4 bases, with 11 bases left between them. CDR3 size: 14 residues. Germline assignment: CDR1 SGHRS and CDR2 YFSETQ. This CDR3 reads CASSLMGGGETQYF. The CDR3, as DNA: TGCGCCAGCAGCTTGATGGGAGGGGGAGAGACCCAGTACTTC.

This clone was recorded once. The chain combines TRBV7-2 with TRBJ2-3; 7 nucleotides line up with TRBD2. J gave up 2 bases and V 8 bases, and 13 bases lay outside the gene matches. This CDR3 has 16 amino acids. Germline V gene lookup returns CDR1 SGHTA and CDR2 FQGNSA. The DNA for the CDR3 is TGTGCCAGCGTTACCCAGCGGGACCATTTCACAGATACGCAGTATTTT. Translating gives CASVTQRDHFTDTQYF.

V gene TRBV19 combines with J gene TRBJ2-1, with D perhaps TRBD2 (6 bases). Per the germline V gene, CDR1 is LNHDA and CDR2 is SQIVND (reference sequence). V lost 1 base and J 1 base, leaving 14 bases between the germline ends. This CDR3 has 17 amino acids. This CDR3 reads CASSIGETRWSYNEQFF. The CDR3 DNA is TGTGCCAGTAGTATAGGAGAGACTAGATGGTCCTACAATGAGCAGTTCTTC.

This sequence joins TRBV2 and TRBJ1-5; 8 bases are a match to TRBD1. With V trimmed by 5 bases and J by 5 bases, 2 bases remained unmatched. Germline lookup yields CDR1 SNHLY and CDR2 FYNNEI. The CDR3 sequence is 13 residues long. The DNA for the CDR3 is TGTGCCAGCAGTACAGGGGGGCATCAGCCCCAGCATTTT. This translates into CASSTGGHQPQHF.

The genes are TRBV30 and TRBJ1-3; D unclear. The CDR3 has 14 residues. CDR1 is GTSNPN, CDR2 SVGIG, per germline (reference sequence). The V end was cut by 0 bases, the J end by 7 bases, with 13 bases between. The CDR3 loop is CAWSVLADGNTIYF. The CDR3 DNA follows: TGTGCCTGGAGTGTACTAGCAGACGGGAACACCATATATTTT.

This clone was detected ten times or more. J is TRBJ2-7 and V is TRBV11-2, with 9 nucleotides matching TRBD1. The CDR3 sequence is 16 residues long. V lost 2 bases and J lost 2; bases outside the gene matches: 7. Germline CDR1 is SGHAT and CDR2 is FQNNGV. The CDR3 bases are TGTGCCAGCAGCTTAAGGCCGGGACAGGGACCCTACGAGCAGTACTTC. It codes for CASSLRPGQGPYEQYF.

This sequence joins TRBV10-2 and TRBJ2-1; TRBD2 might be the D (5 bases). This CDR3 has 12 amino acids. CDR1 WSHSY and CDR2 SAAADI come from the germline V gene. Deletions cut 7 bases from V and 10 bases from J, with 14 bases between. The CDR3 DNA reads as TGCGCCAGCACCTGGACTGGCAAGGAGCAGTTCTTC. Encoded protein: CASTWTGKEQFF.

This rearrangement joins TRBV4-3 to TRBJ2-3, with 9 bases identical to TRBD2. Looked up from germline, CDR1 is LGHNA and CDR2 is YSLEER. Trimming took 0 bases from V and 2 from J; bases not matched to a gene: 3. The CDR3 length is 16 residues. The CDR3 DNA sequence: TGCGCCAGCAGCCAAGAACTAGCGGGTCTCACAGATACGCAGTATTTT. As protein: CASSQELAGLTDTQYF.

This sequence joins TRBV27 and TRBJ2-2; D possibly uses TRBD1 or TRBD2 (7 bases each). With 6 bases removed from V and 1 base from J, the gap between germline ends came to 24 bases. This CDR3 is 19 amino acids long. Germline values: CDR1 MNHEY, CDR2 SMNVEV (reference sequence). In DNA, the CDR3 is TGTGCCAGCAGATACAGGGGAGGTTGGCTAGCGGAGAACACCGGGGAGCTGTTTTTT. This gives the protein CASRYRGGWLAENTGELFF.

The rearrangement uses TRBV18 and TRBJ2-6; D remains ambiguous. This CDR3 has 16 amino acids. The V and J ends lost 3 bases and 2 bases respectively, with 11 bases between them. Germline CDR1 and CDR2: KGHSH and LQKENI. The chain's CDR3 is CASSPFGGAGANVLTF. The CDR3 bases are TGTGCCAGCTCACCTTTCGGTGGGGCTGGGGCCAACGTCCTGACTTTC. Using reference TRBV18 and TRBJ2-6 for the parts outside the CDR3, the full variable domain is NAGVMQNPRHLVRRRGQEARLRCSPMKGHSHVYWYRQLPEEGLKFMVYLQKENIIDESGMPKERFSAEFPKEGPSILRIQQVVRGDSAAYFCASSPFGGAGANVLTFGAGSRLTVL.

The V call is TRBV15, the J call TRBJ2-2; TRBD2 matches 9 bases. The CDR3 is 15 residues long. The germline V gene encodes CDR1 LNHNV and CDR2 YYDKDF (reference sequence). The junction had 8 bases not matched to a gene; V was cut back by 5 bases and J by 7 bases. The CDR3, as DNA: TGTGCCACCAGCTCCGCGGGAGGGCTGGGCGGGGAGCTGTTTTTT. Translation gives CATSSAGGLGGELFF. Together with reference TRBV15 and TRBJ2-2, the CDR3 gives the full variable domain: DAMVIQNPRYQVTQFGKPVTLSCSQTLNHNVMYWYQQKSSQAPKLLFHYYDKDFNNEADTPDNFQSRRPNTSFCFLDIRSPGLGDTAMYLCATSSAGGLGGELFFGEGSRLTVL.

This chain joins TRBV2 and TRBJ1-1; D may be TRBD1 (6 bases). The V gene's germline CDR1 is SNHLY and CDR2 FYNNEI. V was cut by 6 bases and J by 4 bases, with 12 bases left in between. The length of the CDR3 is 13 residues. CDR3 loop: CASRLQGGTEAFF. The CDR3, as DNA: TGTGCCAGCAGACTACAGGGTGGCACTGAAGCTTTCTTT.

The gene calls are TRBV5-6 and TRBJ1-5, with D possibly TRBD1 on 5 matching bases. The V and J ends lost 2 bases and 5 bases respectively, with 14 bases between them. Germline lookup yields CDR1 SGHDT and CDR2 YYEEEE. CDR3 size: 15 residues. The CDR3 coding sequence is TGTGCCAGCAGCTTAGAGGGGACCTTTTATCAGCCCCAGCATTTT. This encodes CASSLEGTFYQPQHF.

CDR3 loop: CSVVGGRSYNEQFF. CDR3 DNA sequence: TGCAGCGTTGTCGGCGGCCGCTCCTACAATGAGCAGTTCTTC. V usage is TRBV29-1 and J usage is TRBJ2-1; D uncertain. The CDR3 has 14 amino acids. Looked up from germline, CDR1 is SQVTM and CDR2 is ANQGSEA. The germline V and J ends were trimmed by 4 bases and 0 bases, with 10 bases remaining between them.

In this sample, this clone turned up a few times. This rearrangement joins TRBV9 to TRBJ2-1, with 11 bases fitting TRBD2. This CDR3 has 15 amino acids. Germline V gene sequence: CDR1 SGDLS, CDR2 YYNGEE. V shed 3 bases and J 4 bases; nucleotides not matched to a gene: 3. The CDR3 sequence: CASSAIAGGYNEQFF. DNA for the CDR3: TGTGCCAGCAGCGCCATAGCGGGAGGGTACAATGAGCAGTTCTTC.

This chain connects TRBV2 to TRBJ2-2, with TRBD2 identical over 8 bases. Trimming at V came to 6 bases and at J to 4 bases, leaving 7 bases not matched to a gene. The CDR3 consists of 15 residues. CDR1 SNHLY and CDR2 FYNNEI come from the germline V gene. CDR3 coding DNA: TGTGCCAGCAGGTACCTAGCGGGTGGCACCGGGGAGCTGTTTTTT. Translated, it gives CASRYLAGGTGELFF.